This T cell receptor beta chain was sequenced for a study of blood T cell repertoires in COVID-19 (dated by TCRdb to 2020 to 2022). As for the study more broadly: Samples covering the acute and convalescent phases of COVID-19 were provided by collaborators in the United States, Italy and Spain. The repertoires were made available in a free public database intended to serve as a resource for research on the immune response to SARS-CoV-2. The prospective study material was composed of cDNA or gDNA derived from T cells, B-cell-depleted T cells, or PBMCs. The sample metadata nearly always contained a de-identified subject ID, COVID-19 status, age in years and sex. The samples were drawn from two sources: the first 160 participants of the ongoing ImmuneRACE study, and 1,000 to 1,500 subjects contributed by 6 global collaborators. The dataset comprised deeply sampled blood TCRbeta repertoires from subjects exposed to, actively infected with, or recovered from COVID-19. HLA class I and class II types, where available, came from metadata supplied by the sample provider rather than from assay-based typing. The full study reports these points: How much clinical and demographic metadata was included differed by source and by participant, and the metadata was provided uncurated.

The immunoSEQ Assay, a bias-controlled multiplex PCR, was used to amplify TCRbeta CDR3 regions from genomic DNA. The study's processing was this. The number of nucleated cells in each sample was estimated by amplification of reference gene primers within the assay. To quantify the absolute abundance of each unique TCRbeta CDR3 rearrangement, sequence reads were collapsed and filtered. For each sample, productive Simpson clonality was calculated by taking the square root of Simpson's diversity index across productive rearrangements. This immuneACCESS table, as held by TCRdb, lists in-frame sequences with V and J called but not all clones. Of the missing ones, under half trace to an unresolved V gene in checked studies; the others have no known cause. V, J and clone size are taken as reported in that table, and D and trimming were inferred from the DNA itself. The sample profile shows under 100,000 clones; roughly 90% of them were found once. In total, the top ten clones hold 4.6% of the sample.

Whole blood was collected in K2EDTA tubes by collaborating institutions according to the institutions' own protocols. For TCRbeta analysis, collaborators shipped samples as frozen whole blood, isolated PBMCs, or DNA extracted from either of those sample types. As to this clone: Its target antigen remains unknown. Per-base qualities were not stored, and no clone one base away is much larger.

CDR1 MNHNY and CDR2 SVGAGI were looked up in the germline V gene (reference sequence). The CDR3 holds 14 amino acids from the cysteine to the phenylalanine. Of all the DNA, just the CDR3 is kept, 42 bases in frame from base 1. V and J lose 2 bases and 8 bases, and a span of 10 bases separates them. The sequence was obtained from a man between 45 and 60 years old with active COVID-19. Sequencing was carried out using peripheral blood. The V and J genes are TRBV6-6 and TRBJ1-6, with no confident D gene call. The nucleotides are TGTGCCAGCAGTTACCCAGAGGACTATTCACCCCTCCACTTT. Its product reads: CASSYPEDYSPLHF.